The 15 T cell receptor beta chains reported below all come from one sample, sequenced in a study of T cell repertoires in cytomegalovirus infection. TCRdb reprocessed the reads with MiXCR, giving one entry per CDR3 protein. The repertoire holds over 300,000 distinct CDR3 sequences, with 9% to 9.5% as singletons. The sequencing sample was made of PBMCs. These receptors originate from a human donor in good health (CMV status not recorded). Some clones in this sample may be carry-over from other donors' samples.

This clonotype was recorded at least ten times. J is TRBJ2-7 and V is TRBV7-2; 8 bases line up with TRBD2. J gave up 4 bases and V 5 bases, and 10 bases lay outside the gene matches. The CDR3 runs to 15 residues. Germline V gives CDR1 SGHTA, CDR2 FQGNSA. The CDR3 region has the DNA TGTGCCAGCAGCCGTCTGGGACTAGGAATGTACGAGCAGTACTTC. Translated: CASSRLGLGMYEQYF.

This clonotype occurred a few times. A junction boundary mismatches the germline segment, possibly from a read error. V usage is TRBV19 and J usage is TRBJ1-5; D is uncertain. This CDR3 region has 12 residues. Germline V lookup: CDR1 LNHDA, CDR2 SQIVND (reference sequence). In nucleotides, the CDR3 is TGTGCCAGTACTATAGGTGCTCTGCCCCAGCATTTT. Protein: CASTIGALPQHF.

This clonotype has just a few counts. The chain couples TRBV11-2 to TRBJ2-1; 10 bases align to TRBD2. The CDR3 length is 17 residues. Germline assignment: CDR1 SGHAT and CDR2 FQNNGV. The ends lost 1 base at V and 5 bases at J; junction bases unmatched: 8. The CDR3 sequence is CASSLVPRTSGNNEQFF. The CDR3 DNA reads as TGTGCCAGCAGCTTAGTTCCCCGGACTAGCGGAAACAATGAGCAGTTCTTC.

This clonotype was counted between two and nine times. V is TRBV12-3 or TRBV12-4 and J is TRBJ1-2; D not resolved. This CDR3 has 12 amino acids. V lost 7 bases and J 4 bases, leaving 10 bases between the germline ends. The CDR3, as DNA: TGTGCCAGCACCCTGAGCGGCTATGGCTACACCTTC. Translated, it gives CASTLSGYGYTF.

This chain links TRBV4-1 with TRBJ2-1; tentatively, D is TRBD1 (5 bases). This CDR3 is 16 amino acids long. V gave up 1 base and J gave up 5 bases, with 15 bases separating them. Germline values: CDR1 MGHRA, CDR2 YSYEKL. CDR3 protein: CASSQAPDSSDNEQFF. The CDR3 bases are TGCGCCAGCAGCCAAGCTCCCGACAGTTCGGACAATGAGCAGTTCTTC.

This clonotype was detected only a few times. J is TRBJ1-5 and V is TRBV6-8, with unresolved D. The CDR3 has 14 residues. The V gene's germline CDR1 is MNHGY and CDR2 SAAAGT. V lost 6 bases, J lost 0 bases, and 9 bases lay in between. Here the CDR3 reads CASRDDPSNQPQHF. The CDR3 nucleotides are TGTGCCAGCAGGGACGATCCTAGCAATCAGCCCCAGCATTTT.

At least ten counts were recorded for this clonotype. The V call is TRBV10-3, the J call TRBJ1-5; the match to TRBD1 covers 7 bases. Trimming cost V 5 bases and J 3 bases; bases outside gene matches: 7. There are 15 residues in the CDR3. CDR1 ENHRY and CDR2 SYGVKD come from the germline V gene. In DNA form, the CDR3 reads TGTGCCATCAGTAAAGAGGGACAGCTCAATCAGCCCCAGCATTTT. Translation: CAISKEGQLNQPQHF.

This clonotype appeared a few times. The chain joins TRBV18 to TRBJ1-1; 9 bases are a match to TRBD1. Germline V gene data show CDR1 as KGHSH and CDR2 as LQKENI. The CDR3 spans 16 residues. Germline trimming cut 2 bases from V and 4 bases from J; bases unmatched to any gene: 8. This CDR3 reads CASSPGGQGGGTEAFF. DNA for the CDR3: TGTGCCAGCTCACCAGGGGGACAGGGAGGAGGCACTGAAGCTTTCTTT.

This clonotype was seen a handful of times. V usage is TRBV7-2 and J usage is TRBJ2-1; D is undetermined. Deletions cut 2 bases from V and 0 bases from J, with 8 bases between. This CDR3 comprises 15 residues. Germline CDR1 reads SGHTA; CDR2 reads FQGNSA. CDR3 protein: CASSLSQSSYNEQFF. CDR3 bases: TGTGCCAGCAGCTTAAGCCAGAGCTCCTACAATGAGCAGTTCTTC.

This clonotype has a handful of counts. The chain links TRBV7-6 to TRBJ1-1; D not certain. The CDR3 is 14 amino acids. Germline V lookup: CDR1 SGHVS, CDR2 FNYEAQ. Trimming took off 7 bases at V and 0 bases at J, with 12 bases between the two ends. The DNA of the CDR3 is TGTGCCAGCACCGCGACGAATATGAACACTGAAGCTTTCTTT. It codes for CASTATNMNTEAFF.

The chain links TRBV19 to TRBJ1-5; 7 nucleotides match TRBD1. CDR3 size: 16 residues. The germline gives CDR1 LNHDA, CDR2 SQIVND (reference sequence). The junction had 9 bases not matched to a gene; V was cut back by 0 bases and J by 7 bases. CDR3 nucleotide sequence: TGTGCCAGTAGTATAGACGCAAGACAGGGAACCCAGCCCCAGCATTTT. Protein: CASSIDARQGTQPQHF. Full variable domain (outside the CDR3, taken from reference TRBV19 and TRBJ1-5): DGGITQSPKYLFRKEGQNVTLSCEQNLNHDAMYWYRQDPGQGLRLIYYSQIVNDFQKGDIAEGYSVSREKKESFPLTVTSAQKNPTAFYLCASSIDARQGTQPQHFGDGTRLSIL.

This clonotype showed up many times. This sequence joins TRBV7-2 and TRBJ1-5, with D hard to call. The V end lost 1 base, the J end lost 6 bases, and 7 bases lay between the germline ends. CDR3 length: 13 residues. The germline CDR1 and CDR2 sequences are SGHTA and FQGNSA. The CDR3 DNA is TGTGCCAGCAGCTTAGGGGCCCGTCAGCCCCAGCATTTT. Its protein is CASSLGARQPQHF.

This clonotype occurred many times. The genes are TRBV2 and TRBJ1-1; D perhaps matches TRBD1 (5 bases). Germline V gives CDR1 SNHLY, CDR2 FYNNEI. V lost 3 bases and J 3 bases, leaving 11 bases between the germline ends. This CDR3 comprises 14 residues. For the CDR3, the DNA is TGTGCCAGCAGTGATCCCGGGGGGGACACTGAAGCTTTCTTT. It specifies CASSDPGGDTEAFF.

V usage is TRBV20-1 and J usage is TRBJ2-1; TRBD1 matches at 7 bases. Germline V gene lookup returns CDR1 DFQATT and CDR2 SNEGSKA (reference sequence). This CDR3 has 13 amino acids. V shed 6 bases and J 9 bases; nucleotides not matched to a gene: 11. The CDR3 coding sequence is TGCAGTGCCGTTACAGGGGTTAGAGGTGAGCAGTTCTTC. This gives the protein CSAVTGVRGEQFF.

This clonotype was picked up many times. The V call is TRBV7-8, the J call TRBJ2-2, with no clear D. CDR1 is SGHVS and CDR2 is FQNEAQ in the germline V gene. Trimming took off 1 base at V and 6 bases at J, with 9 bases between the two ends. CDR3 size: 14 residues. The CDR3, as DNA: TGTGCCAGCAGCTTAGATTCCACGGCCGGGGAGCTGTTTTTT. It codes for CASSLDSTAGELFF. Filled out from reference TRBV7-8 and TRBJ2-2, the complete variable domain reads GAGVSQSPRYKVAKRGQDVALRCDPISGHVSLFWYQQALGQGPEFLTYFQNEAQLDKSGLPSDRFFAERPEGSVSTLKIQRTQQEDSAVYLCASSLDSTAGELFFGEGSRLTVL.